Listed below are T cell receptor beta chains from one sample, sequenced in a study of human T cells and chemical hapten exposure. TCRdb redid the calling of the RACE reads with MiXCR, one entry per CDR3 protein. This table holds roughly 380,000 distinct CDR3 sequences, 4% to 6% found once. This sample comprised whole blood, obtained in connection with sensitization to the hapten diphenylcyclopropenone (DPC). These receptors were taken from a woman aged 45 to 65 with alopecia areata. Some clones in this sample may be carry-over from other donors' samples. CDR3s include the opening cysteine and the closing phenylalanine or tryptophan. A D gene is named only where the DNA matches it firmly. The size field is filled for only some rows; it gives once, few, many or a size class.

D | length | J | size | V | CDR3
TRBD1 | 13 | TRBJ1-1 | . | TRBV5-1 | CASSLAGGFEAFF
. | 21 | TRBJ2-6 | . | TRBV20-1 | CSARKQGLPGVYDSGANVLTF
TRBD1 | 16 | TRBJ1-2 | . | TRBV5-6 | CASSPPSGDRTYGYTF
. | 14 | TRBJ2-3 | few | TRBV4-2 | CASSHQTAGDTQYF
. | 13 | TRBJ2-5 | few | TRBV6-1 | CASRVQASETQYF
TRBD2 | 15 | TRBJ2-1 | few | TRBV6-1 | CASCTGGGSYNEQFF
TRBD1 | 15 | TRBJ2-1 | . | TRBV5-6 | CASSTGTGARNEQFF
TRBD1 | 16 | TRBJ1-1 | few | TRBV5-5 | CASRIGQGAPNAEAFF
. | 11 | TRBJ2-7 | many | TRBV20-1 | CSAWTAGEQYF
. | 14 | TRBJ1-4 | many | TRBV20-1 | CSARAVRDNEKLFF
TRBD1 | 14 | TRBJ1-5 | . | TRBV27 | CASSGTGSNQPQHF
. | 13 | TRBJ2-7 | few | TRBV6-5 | CASSWAYTDEQYF
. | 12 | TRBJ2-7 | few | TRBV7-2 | CASTLGDYEQYF
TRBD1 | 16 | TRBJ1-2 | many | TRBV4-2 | CASSRHGQGTDYGYTF
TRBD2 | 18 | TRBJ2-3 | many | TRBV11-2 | CASSSPRVVAGATDTQYF
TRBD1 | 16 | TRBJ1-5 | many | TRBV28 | CASSLTGALSNQPQHF
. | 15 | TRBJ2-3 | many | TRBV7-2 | CASSSTGRGADTQYF
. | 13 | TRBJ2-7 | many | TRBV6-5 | CASSKGRMYEQYF
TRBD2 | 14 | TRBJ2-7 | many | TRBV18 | CASSQGGAQEEQYF
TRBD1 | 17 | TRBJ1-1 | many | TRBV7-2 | CASSLVGTGGRATEAFF
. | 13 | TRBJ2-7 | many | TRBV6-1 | CASRETPGAEQYF
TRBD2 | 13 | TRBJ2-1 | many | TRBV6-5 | CASQGGSSHEQFF
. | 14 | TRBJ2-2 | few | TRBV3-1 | CASSHPRASGELFF
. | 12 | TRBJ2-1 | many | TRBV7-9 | CASSPTPREQFF
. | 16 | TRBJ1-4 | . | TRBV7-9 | CASSLLQASFNEKLFF
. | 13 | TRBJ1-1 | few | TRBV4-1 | CASGEGPNTEAFF
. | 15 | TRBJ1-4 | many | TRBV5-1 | CASSLVGIDNEKLFF
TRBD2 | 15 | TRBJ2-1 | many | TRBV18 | CASSPLAGGYNEQFF
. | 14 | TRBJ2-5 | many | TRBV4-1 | CASSQGGGRETQYF
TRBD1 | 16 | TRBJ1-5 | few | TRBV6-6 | CASSPGQEYSGQPQHF
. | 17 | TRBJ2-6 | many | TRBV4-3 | CASSQDSQGPGANVLTF
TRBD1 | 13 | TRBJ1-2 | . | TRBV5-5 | CASSLEAGGGYTF
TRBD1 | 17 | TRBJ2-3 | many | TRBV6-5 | CASIRGRPGQPQMTQYF
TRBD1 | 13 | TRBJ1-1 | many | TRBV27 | CASSGQGRTEAFF
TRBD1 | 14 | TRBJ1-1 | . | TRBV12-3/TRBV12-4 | CASSTGAVDTEAFF
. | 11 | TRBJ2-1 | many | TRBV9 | CASSALSEQFF
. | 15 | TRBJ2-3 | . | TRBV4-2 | CASSQVGTSTDTQYF
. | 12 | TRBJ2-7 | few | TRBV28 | CASSVQTYEQYF
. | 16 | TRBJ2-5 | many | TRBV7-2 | CASSSPQQYLEETQYF
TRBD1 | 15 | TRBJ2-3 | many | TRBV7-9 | CASSLGQGAKDTQYF
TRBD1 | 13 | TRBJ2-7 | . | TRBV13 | CASSRGTGEEQYF
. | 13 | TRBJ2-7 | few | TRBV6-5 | CATRENPLYEQYF
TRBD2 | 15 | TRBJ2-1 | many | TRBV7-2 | CASSLRAAGDRRQFF
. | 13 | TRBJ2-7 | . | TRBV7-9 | CASSLVGRGEQYF
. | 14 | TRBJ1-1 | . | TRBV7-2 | CASSQTAWGTEAFF
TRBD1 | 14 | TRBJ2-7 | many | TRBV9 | CASSSGQSSYEQYF
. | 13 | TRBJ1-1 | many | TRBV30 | CAWKQELNTEAFF
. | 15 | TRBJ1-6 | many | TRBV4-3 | CASSQDTQGYSPLHF
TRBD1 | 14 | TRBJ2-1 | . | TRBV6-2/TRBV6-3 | CASNPGQSAGEQFF
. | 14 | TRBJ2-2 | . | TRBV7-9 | CASSQGLSVRELFF
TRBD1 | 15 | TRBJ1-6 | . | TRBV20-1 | CSASPGTGLQSPLHF
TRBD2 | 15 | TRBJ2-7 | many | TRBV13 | CASSPGGLAGGEQYF
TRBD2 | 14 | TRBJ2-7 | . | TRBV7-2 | CASSSRLAGVEQYF
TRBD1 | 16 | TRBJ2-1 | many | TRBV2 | CASSERFQGAGREQFF
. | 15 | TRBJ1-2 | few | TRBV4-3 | CASSQDIRAEYGYTF
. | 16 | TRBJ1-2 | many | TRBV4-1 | CASSQGPRGYGYGYTF
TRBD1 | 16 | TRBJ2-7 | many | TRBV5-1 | CASSLLGQGVTYEQYF